The sequence of this TCR beta chain was determined in a study of read filtering for tumor transcriptome and immune sequencing. About the research overall: Among patients, roughly 17 were male and about 15 female, aged about 45 to 90 (mean approximately 62). IR-seq gave about 4 to 10.27 million TCR reads per sample; RNA-seq gave roughly 80 to 1,300.

Study-level results: The CD138-negative fraction was mixed bone marrow immune cells, not pure T cells. Correlation between methods rose after single-read clonotypes were removed.

From approximately 430 ng of RNA, a library with molecular barcoded alpha/delta and beta/gamma adaptors was made. Each CDR3 protein gets one entry after TCRdb re-called the reads with MiXCR. The table records approximately 60,000 distinct CDR3 sequences, 20% to 25% of them present only once. There are many counts of this clonotype. Its antigen is not identified. Trimming stripped 0 bases from V and 6 bases from J, with 4 bases between. The germline V gene encodes CDR1 SGHRS and CDR2 YFSETQ. The CDR3 length is 13 residues. Sample: a population of CD138-negative cells sorted from bone marrow. This sequence was found in a donor at least 40 years old with multiple myeloma. V and J are TRBV5-1 and TRBJ1-6; D is unresolved. The CDR3 nucleotides read TGCGCCAGCAGCTTGGAAGCTAATTCACCCCTCCACTTT. The encoded protein is CASSLEANSPLHF.